This T cell receptor beta chain was observed in a study of blood T cell repertoires in COVID-19. Using immunoSEQ multiplex PCR, the repertoire was profiled, and TCRdb retains in-frame clones only, with some absent. Here the sample spans 210,000 or so clones, about nine tenths being singletons. The CDR3 loop spans 16 amino acids. V shed 5 bases, J shed 2 bases, and the junction held 7 bases outside the gene matches. Looked up from germline, CDR1 is SGHTA and CDR2 is FQGTGA. The rearrangement links TRBV7-3 to TRBJ2-2; TRBD2 aligns across 8 bases. The sequencing sample was made of peripheral blood. The sequence was collected from a man aged 35-49 years with acute or convalescent COVID-19. CDR3 DNA: TGTGCCAGCAGCCCAACCGGGGGGGCCAACACCGGGGAGCTGTTTTTT. This sequence encodes CASSPTGGANTGELFF.